This TCR beta chain was recorded in a study of shared clonotypes between healthy human individuals. Study-wide context: With ages of 18 to 49, the donors were a couple of women and a few men.

When samples were unsorted, some 90 million PBMCs were used for genomic DNA. Sequencing was at deep level. This table comes from immunoSEQ multiplex PCR, and its TCRdb copy is limited to in-frame clones, with some not included. This repertoire shows 450,000 to 500,000 clones, over 70% found once; its top ten account for approximately 11%. The germline CDR1 and CDR2 sequences are SGHVS and FNYEAQ. Deletions cut 5 bases from V and 4 bases from J, with 20 bases between. The CDR3 covers 17 residues. This chain links TRBV7-6 with TRBJ1-4; maybe TRBD1 (6 bases). The clonotype was recovered from a woman between 40 and 50 years old in good health. Some clones in this sample may be carry-over from other donors' samples. The source material was PBMCs. CDR3 bases: TGTGCCAGCAGCACCGGTGTCGGCAGGGGCGTTAATGAAAAACTGTTTTTT. Translating it yields CASSTGVGRGVNEKLFF.